A single T cell receptor beta chain is shown here with its context. No antigen is known for it. These data originate in a study of shared clonotypes between healthy human individuals. General study findings and limits: In general, naive subsets displayed greater estimated richness than memory subsets did.

Deep-level settings were used for running the assay. Original analysis: Filtering of immunoSEQ junctional sequences could not match full-length read filtering. TCRdb's copy holds only in-frame clones and misses some; the assay was immunoSEQ multiplex PCR. V and J calls and clone size come straight from that table; D and trimming were deduced from the DNA. This sample has under 200,000 clones; roughly 93% occur once, and the top ten carry more than 0.06%. This CDR3 is 14 amino acids long. Germline assignment: CDR1 SGHVS and CDR2 FQNEAQ. The germline V and J ends were trimmed by 5 bases and 2 bases, with 12 bases remaining between them.

What was sequenced was naive CD4+ T cells sorted from blood. Noted subset: CD45RA+ positively selected. The sequence derives from a woman in her twenties or thirties in good health. This chain connects TRBV7-8 to TRBJ1-1; no reliable D call. The CDR3 region has the DNA TGTGCCAGCAGCCCCCGGATGAAAAACACTGAAGCTTTCTTT. Translation: CASSPRMKNTEAFF.